One and the same sample provided the 29 T cell receptor beta chains below, sequenced in a study of post-analysis software for immune sequencing data. Findings and limits, study-wide: TRBV segments more frequent in patients than in controls numbered several and included TRBV5-6, TRBV5-1 and TRBV20-1.

Included in the TCR beta cDNA libraries were unique molecular identifiers. TCRdb ran MiXCR on the PCR reads and lists one entry per CDR3 protein. The sample has some 890,000 distinct CDR3 sequences; approximately 53% are singletons. Their antigens remain unidentified. Specimen: blood. The receptors come from a girl between 5 and 17 years old with multiple sclerosis.

The chain carries TRBV12-3 or TRBV12-4 and TRBJ2-5; D remains unclear. The CDR3 sequence is 12 residues long. The V and J ends lost 6 bases and 0 bases respectively, with 5 bases between them. The CDR3 nucleotides read TGTGCCAGCAGCACGGACCAAGAGACCCAGTACTTC. Encoded protein: CASSTDQETQYF.

The rearrangement joins TRBV29-1 to TRBJ2-7; 13 bases align to TRBD2. Losses at the gene ends were 6 bases for V and 3 bases for J; bases not matched to a gene: 23. Germline-derived CDR1 and CDR2 are SQVTM and ANQGSEA. The CDR3 runs 20 residues. CDR3 residues: CSVIGLSGTSGKARNYEQYF. CDR3 DNA sequence: TGCAGCGTCATAGGGCTTTCCGGGACTAGCGGGAAGGCCCGGAACTACGAGCAGTACTTC.

The chain is built from TRBV29-1 and TRBJ1-2; TRBD1 is a possible D gene (6 bases). From germline, CDR1 is SQVTM and CDR2 ANQGSEA. This CDR3 is 14 amino acids long. V lost 6 bases to trimming and J lost 5 bases, with 19 bases between them. CDR3 loop: CSVPVGGHIYGYTF. CDR3 in DNA: TGCAGCGTGCCCGTGGGGGGGCATATTTATGGCTACACCTTC.

This clonotype was counted a few times. The rearrangement joins TRBV12-3 or TRBV12-4 to TRBJ2-5; no reliable D call. The J call is doubtful: the DNA matches TRBJ2-7 better. There are 11 residues in the CDR3. CDR3 sequence: CASSFGPEQYF. Here the CDR3 DNA reads TGTGCCAGCAGTTTTGGCCCCGAGCAGTACTTC.

This clonotype occurred a few times. The J gene is TRBJ1-2, the V gene TRBV5-1, with D uncertain. V lost 1 base, J lost 4 bases, and 14 bases lay in between. The CDR3 is 15 residues long. Germline CDR1 reads SGHRS; CDR2 reads YFSETQ. The CDR3 sequence is CASSLTSGSLYGYTF. Here the CDR3 DNA reads TGCGCCAGCAGCTTGACTTCAGGAAGCCTCTATGGCTACACCTTC.

The chain uses TRBV6-2 or TRBV6-3 and TRBJ1-5; tentatively, D is TRBD1 (5 bases). V lost 0 bases, J lost 3 bases, and 18 bases lay in between. CDR1 is MNHEY and CDR2 is SVGEGT in the germline V gene. The CDR3 has 18 residues. In nucleotides, the CDR3 is TGTGCCAGCAGTTACTCGATTTCCCAGGGAAGAAACAATCAGCCCCAGCATTTT. It is translated as CASSYSISQGRNNQPQHF.

DNA for the CDR3: TGCAGTGCTAGAGTACCGGACAGGAGAGAGACCCAGTACTTC. This codes for CSARVPDRRETQYF. This rearrangement joins TRBV20-1 to TRBJ2-5, with 7 bases aligning to TRBD1. Germline V gene data show CDR1 as DFQATT and CDR2 as SNEGSKA (reference sequence). V lost 1 base, J lost 4 bases, and 6 bases stayed unmatched. The CDR3 runs to 14 residues.

Comment on this clonotype: Sequence at one end of the junction differs from germline and may be a read error. The chain uses TRBV5-1 and TRBJ1-4, with 9 nucleotides matching TRBD1. The germline V gene has CDR1 SGHRS and CDR2 YFSETQ. This CDR3 contains 16 residues. The CDR3 protein is CASSSPATGGGERLFF. The DNA for the CDR3 is TGCGCCAGCAGCTCGCCGGCGACAGGGGGGGGTGAAAGACTGTTTTTT.

The chain employs TRBV18 and TRBJ2-1; 7 bases align to TRBD2. Germline CDR1 is KGHSH and CDR2 is LQKENI. The CDR3 runs 17 residues. After removal of 6 bases from V and 5 bases from J, the junction contained 16 bases not matched to a gene. The CDR3 region has the DNA TGTGCCAGCTCTCGTGGCGGTAGGGCTAGCGGACACAATGAGCAGTTCTTC. This encodes CASSRGGRASGHNEQFF. Variable domain in full (rest from reference TRBV18 and TRBJ2-1): NAGVMQNPRHLVRRRGQEARLRCSPMKGHSHVYWYRQLPEEGLKFMVYLQKENIIDESGMPKERFSAEFPKEGPSILRIQQVVRGDSAAYFCASSRGGRASGHNEQFFGPGTRLTVL.

This clonotype has a count of ten or more. V usage is TRBV6-5 and J usage is TRBJ2-7; 9 bases are shared with TRBD1. Germline values: CDR1 MNHEY, CDR2 SVGAGI. V was pared by 5 bases and J by 0 bases, with 8 bases of the junction left unmatched. The CDR3 runs to 16 residues. CDR3 residues: CASSPSGQGTSYEQYF. In DNA, the CDR3 is TGTGCCAGCAGTCCATCCGGACAGGGGACCTCCTACGAGCAGTACTTC.

This clonotype was seen only a few times. The rearrangement joins TRBV12-3 or TRBV12-4 to TRBJ2-5; perhaps TRBD1 as D (6 bases). CDR3 size: 13 residues. The V end was cut by 3 bases, the J end by 3 bases, with 8 bases between. The CDR3 here is CASSLGAKETQYF. The CDR3 DNA sequence: TGTGCCAGCAGTTTGGGGGCGAAAGAGACCCAGTACTTC.

The genes are TRBV19 and TRBJ2-7; 9 bases map to TRBD1. The J segment lost 9 bases and the V segment lost 5 bases, leaving 5 bases of the junction unmatched. Germline V lookup: CDR1 LNHDA, CDR2 SQIVND (reference sequence). The CDR3 covers 12 residues. The CDR3 region is CASSGGTGTQYF. The CDR3 region has the DNA TGTGCCAGTAGTGGTGGGACAGGGACGCAGTACTTC.

This chain joins TRBV29-1 and TRBJ2-1; either TRBD1 or TRBD2 may supply D (5 bases each). The germline gives CDR1 SQVTM, CDR2 ANQGSEA. This CDR3 comprises 13 residues. The V and J ends lost 0 bases and 8 bases respectively, with 11 bases between them. CDR3 loop: CSVEDPRDHEQFF. The CDR3 bases are TGCAGCGTTGAAGATCCCAGGGACCATGAGCAGTTCTTC.

This clonotype was recorded a few times. V usage is TRBV7-9 and J usage is TRBJ2-1; TRBD1 is a possible D gene (5 bases). Germline assignment: CDR1 SEHNR and CDR2 FQNEAQ (reference sequence). The V and J ends lost 3 bases and 1 base respectively, with 16 bases between them. This CDR3 is built from 17 residues. CDR3 sequence (DNA): TGTGCCAGCAGCTTGGGCCGTCGGGCAGGGTCCTACAATGAGCAGTTCTTC. Its translation is CASSLGRRAGSYNEQFF.

This clonotype has just a few counts. This chain uses TRBV20-1 with TRBJ1-6; 7 bases match TRBD1. After removal of 0 bases from V and 8 bases from J, the junction contained 10 bases not matched to a gene. The CDR3 loop spans 16 amino acids. The germline V gene has CDR1 DFQATT and CDR2 SNEGSKA (reference sequence). The CDR3 DNA is TGCAGTGCTAGAGACCTAACAGGGGCGGGATATTCACCCCTCCACTTT. The encoded protein is CSARDLTGAGYSPLHF.

The chain combines TRBV6-5 with TRBJ1-1; D ambiguous. This CDR3 has 16 residues. Trimming stripped 2 bases from V and 5 bases from J, with 18 bases between. The V gene's germline CDR1 is MNHEY and CDR2 SVGAGI. As DNA, the CDR3 is TGTGCCAGCAGTTACCCAGGAGTGGCTGGAGGGACTGAAGCTTTCTTT. This codes for CASSYPGVAGGTEAFF.

In this sample, this clonotype turned up a few times. This chain connects TRBV18 to TRBJ2-3; D not resolved. The CDR3 contains 15 residues. Trimming took 6 bases from V and 2 from J, leaving 15 bases between them. The germline gives CDR1 KGHSH, CDR2 LQKENI. The DNA for the CDR3 is TGTGCCAGCTCCCCTCTACCCCGATTCACAGATACGCAGTATTTT. As protein: CASSPLPRFTDTQYF.

The chain recombines TRBV12-3 or TRBV12-4 with TRBJ2-7; D uncertain. This CDR3 is 14 amino acids long. Trimming removed 3 bases from V and 1 base from J, with 10 bases in between. The CDR3 nucleotides read TGTGCCAGCAGTTTCTCCCCCCAATCCTACGAGCAGTACTTC. Translated, it gives CASSFSPQSYEQYF.

J is TRBJ2-7 and V is TRBV20-1; the D gene could be TRBD1 or TRBD2 (5 bases each). The J call may be in error: the DNA end matches TRBJ2-5 better. The CDR3 totals 13 residues. Germline V gene sequence: CDR1 DFQATT, CDR2 SNEGSKA (reference sequence). The CDR3 loop is CSASEGRVETQYF. CDR3 nucleotide sequence: TGCAGTGCTAGCGAGGGGCGGGTAGAGACCCAGTACTTC.

This chain's CDR3 is CSARDAGGKDEQYF. The CDR3 nucleotides read TGCAGTGCTAGAGATGCGGGGGGCAAGGACGAGCAGTACTTC. The chain uses TRBV20-1 and TRBJ2-7, with 8 positions matching TRBD2. Germline V CDR1 and CDR2: DFQATT, SNEGSKA (reference sequence). Trimming at V came to 0 bases and at J to 5 bases, leaving 6 bases not matched to a gene. This CDR3 contains 14 residues.

The table lists this clonotype with a few counts. V and J are TRBV29-1 and TRBJ2-7; D perhaps matches TRBD2 (5 bases). CDR1 is SQVTM, CDR2 ANQGSEA, per germline. V was clipped by 4 bases and J by 4 bases, with 11 bases between them. This CDR3 spans 12 amino acids. The DNA of the CDR3 is TGCAGCGTTGGCCTAGAGGGTTACGAGCAGTACTTC. It translates to CSVGLEGYEQYF.

The chain uses TRBV20-1 and TRBJ2-1; D is possibly TRBD1 or TRBD2 (6 bases each). CDR1 is DFQATT and CDR2 is SNEGSKA in the germline V gene (reference sequence). Trimming stripped 1 base from V and 2 bases from J, with 9 bases between. This CDR3 comprises 14 residues. CDR3 loop: CSARAGAPYNEQFF. Written as DNA, the CDR3 is TGCAGTGCTAGAGCGGGGGCACCCTACAATGAGCAGTTCTTC.

This clonotype was found a few times. The V and J genes are TRBV18 and TRBJ2-5; D is unresolved. With 2 bases removed from V and 7 bases from J, the gap between germline ends came to 11 bases. Germline-derived CDR1 and CDR2 are KGHSH and LQKENI. This CDR3 contains 13 residues. The CDR3 nucleotides are TGTGCCAGCTCACCATCCGGCCCTGGGACCCAGTACTTC. Protein sequence: CASSPSGPGTQYF.

This clonotype was detected once. The J gene is TRBJ1-2, the V gene TRBV19, with 9 bases aligning to TRBD1. The ends lost 7 bases at V and 4 bases at J; junction bases unmatched: 7. The CDR3 spans 14 residues. The germline V gene has CDR1 LNHDA and CDR2 SQIVND (reference sequence). The CDR3 sequence: CASIRDRVGYGYTF. For the CDR3, the DNA is TGTGCCAGTATCAGGGACAGGGTCGGCTATGGCTACACCTTC.

This clonotype came up many times. The V and J genes are TRBV6-2 or TRBV6-3 and TRBJ2-1; 7 nucleotides align to TRBD1. Germline V gene data show CDR1 as MNHEY and CDR2 as SVGEGT. The CDR3 contains 13 residues. The trim removed 6 bases at V and 4 bases at J, leaving 3 bases unmatched. DNA for the CDR3: TGTGCCAGCAGCTCACAGGGGTACAATGAGCAGTTCTTC. Amino acid sequence: CASSSQGYNEQFF.

The chain has TRBV11-2 and TRBJ2-1, with no clear D. The V end lost 4 bases, the J end lost 13 bases, and 23 bases lay between the germline ends. From germline, CDR1 is SGHAT and CDR2 FQNNGV. The CDR3 has 15 residues. In DNA form, the CDR3 reads TGTGCCAGCAGCTCGGCCGAAATAGGCGCTAGGGAACAGTTCTTC. It translates to CASSSAEIGAREQFF.

The chain combines TRBV12-3 or TRBV12-4 with TRBJ2-5; either TRBD1 or TRBD2 may fit D (6 bases each). V dropped 0 bases and J dropped 1 base, with 15 bases sitting between them. CDR3 size: 17 residues. Here the CDR3 reads CASSLARGGGPQETQYF. The CDR3 DNA is TGTGCCAGCAGTTTAGCGAGAGGTGGGGGGCCCCAAGAGACCCAGTACTTC.

J is TRBJ2-4 and V is TRBV2; D is unresolved. Germline CDR1 is SNHLY and CDR2 is FYNNEI. Trimming left V 11 bases short and J 5 bases short, with 22 bases between. The CDR3 is 15 amino acids. The CDR3 spells CASSPDGAAENIQYF. Here the CDR3 DNA reads TGTGCCTCATCGCCGGACGGTGCCGCCGAAAACATTCAGTACTTC.

The chain links TRBV20-1 to TRBJ2-5; maybe TRBD1 (6 bases). This CDR3 spans 12 amino acids. Germline V lookup: CDR1 DFQATT, CDR2 SNEGSKA (reference sequence). Trimming pared 2 bases from V and 11 bases from J, leaving 15 bases between. The CDR3 DNA sequence: TGCAGTGCTAGACCAGTCCCAGGGACACAGTACTTC. Amino acids: CSARPVPGTQYF.